The sequence of this T cell receptor (beta chain) was determined in a study of blood T cell repertoires in COVID-19 (dated by TCRdb to the early 2020s). At the level of the whole study: The collaborator samples originated in the United States, Italy and Spain and spanned the acute and convalescent phases of COVID-19. The material from the prospective study consisted of cDNA or gDNA derived from T cells, B-cell-depleted T cells, or PBMCs. The dataset comprised deeply sampled blood TCRbeta repertoires from subjects exposed to, actively infected with, or recovered from COVID-19. The repertoires were made available in a free public database intended to serve as a resource for research on the immune response to SARS-CoV-2. Samples came from the ongoing ImmuneRACE study (first 160 participants) plus 1,254 subjects from 6 global collaborators. The sample metadata nearly always contained a de-identified subject ID, COVID-19 status, age in years and sex. Where available, HLA class I and class II types were taken from metadata supplied by the sample provider and were not determined by assay-based typing.

Broad study findings and their caveats: The quantity of clinical and demographic metadata differed by source and by participant and was supplied without curation.

The collaborating institutions used their own protocols to collect whole blood in K2EDTA tubes. For TCRbeta analysis, collaborators shipped samples in one of three forms: frozen whole blood, isolated PBMCs, or DNA extracted from either of those sample types. As to this clone: Its antigen target is currently unknown. Base qualities are not provided; no much larger clone lies one nucleotide away.

The immunoSEQ Assay, a bias-controlled multiplex PCR, was used to amplify TCRbeta CDR3 regions from genomic DNA. The paper's processing steps were these. Within the assay, amplification of reference gene primers was used to estimate how many nucleated cells each sample contained. To quantify the absolute abundance of each unique TCRbeta CDR3 rearrangement, sequence reads were collapsed and filtered. For each sample, productive Simpson clonality was calculated as the square root of Simpson's diversity index across productive rearrangements. TCRdb retrieved this table from immuneACCESS and kept in-frame rearrangements only. Not all clones are present; in checked studies, unresolved V genes account for under half, and no reason is known for the remainder. Clonal size and the V and J genes are those of that table, whereas D and trimming came from the DNA. For this sample there are about 59,000 clones; around four fifths appear just once. Of the sample, approximately 3.6% is held by the ten largest clones.

From its cysteine to its phenylalanine, the CDR3 spans 14 amino acids. This entry keeps only the CDR3 DNA: 42 bases, framed from base 1. According to the germline V gene, CDR1 reads SQVTM and CDR2 reads ANQGSEA. The junction shows trimming of 7 bases on V and 5 bases on J, and the gene matches do not reach 9 bases of it. The sequenced material came from peripheral blood. Recombination joined TRBV29-1 with TRBJ2-5; TRBD2 matches 11 bases in the middle. The sequence was collected from a woman of 80 years or more with acute or convalescent COVID-19. Here the CDR3 is given as CSARTSGGPETQYF. The DNA reads TGCAGCGCCAGAACTAGCGGGGGCCCCGAGACCCAGTACTTC.